This record looks at one T cell receptor beta chain sequence and its context. Its antigen remains unknown. The data derive from a study of T cell responses to AZD1222 COVID-19 vaccine. The V and J ends lost 8 bases and 1 base respectively, with 11 bases between them. The germline V gene encodes CDR1 SGHAT and CDR2 FQNNGV. The CDR3 covers 13 residues. Profiled with immunoSEQ multiplex PCR; TCRdb holds only in-frame clones, not every one. The repertoire holds about 120,000 clones, with roughly 90% as singletons. General study findings and limits: Donors were largely white British and mainly female; clonal diversity was possibly underestimated. Spike-wide vaccine-associated CD4 TCRs dominated at 160-218 and 743-854. No day 14 peak samples; only post-peak repertoires were characterized.

The chain recombines TRBV11-2 with TRBJ2-5; D remains ambiguous. The source is an adult who received the MenACWY meningococcal vaccine as a control. The specimen comprised peripheral blood, sampled 28 days after the second dose of the MenACWY control vaccine. The chain's CDR3 is CASSLFLQETQYF. The CDR3 region has the DNA TGTGCCAGCTCCCTTTTCCTCCAAGAGACCCAGTACTTC.